This TCR beta chain was retrieved from a study of metastatic and nonmetastatic thyroid tumors. Study-wide background: Comparison of repertoires was carried out across blood and tumor or nodule tissue from malignant and benign thyroid patients.

Study-wide results and caveats: As reported, TCR beta diversity in blood and tumor was significantly higher in malignant thyroid tumors than in benign nodules.

This clone was seen a handful of times. What it binds is not known. The identical CDR3 is also encoded by other nucleotide sequences in the sample. Per the study methods: The study took CDR3 differences across clinicopathological groups and made a distant-metastasis classifier for papillary thyroid cancer from them. TCRdb re-called the PCR reads via MiXCR. TCRdb's processing, not the authors' own work, is the source of the V and J calls. The sample includes approximately 15,000 clones, about 22% of them seen just once. Trimming removed 2 bases from V and 2 bases from J; junction bases left unmatched: 7. This CDR3 has 16 residues. All patients reached thyroid surgery having received no treatment beforehand.

Sequencing was performed on adjacent normal tissue. The clonotype was recovered from a female donor with papillary thyroid cancer or a benign thyroid nodule (not recorded which). Some clones in this sample may be carry-over from other donors' samples. The V gene is TRBV12-3 or TRBV12-4, the J gene TRBJ2-5, with 8 bases matching TRBD2. In DNA, the CDR3 is TGTGCCAGCAGTTTATCGGCGGGAGGTGGACAAGAGACCCAGTACTTC. Translated: CASSLSAGGGQETQYF.